A selection of T cell receptor beta chains follows, all from one sample in a study of CDR3 diversity in severe acne. TCRdb independently ran MiXCR on the PCR reads; one entry per CDR3 protein. The sample lists fewer than 90,000 distinct CDR3 sequences, less than 65% occurring once. What was sequenced was blood. These receptors originate from a male donor with severe acne vulgaris. The CDR3 runs from the conserved cysteine through the conserved F or W. The D gene is left open where the match is weak. Clone sizes are given selectively: once, few, many, or a class where the clone is expanded.

v_gene	j_gene	abundance	d_gene	CDR3nt	CDR3aa
TRBV2	TRBJ2-1	many	TRBD2	TGTGCCAGCAGTAGCGGGAGGGACTACAATGAGCAGTTCTTC	CASSSGRDYNEQFF
TRBV20-1	TRBJ2-7	.	TRBD2	TGCAGTGCTAGAGCTTATAGCGGGAGGGCCTACGAGCAGTACTTC	CSARAYSGRAYEQYF
TRBV15	TRBJ1-5	.	.	TGTGCCACCAGTCTTGACAAAGGTGGCAATCAGCCCCAGCATTTT	CATSLDKGGNQPQHF
TRBV7-9	TRBJ1-3	many	.	TGTGCCAGCCCTGGAGGAAACACCATATATTTT	CASPGGNTIYF
TRBV20-1	TRBJ1-6	.	TRBD1	TGCAGTGAGACGGGACAGGGGCAGTCGCCCCTCCACTTT	CSETGQGQSPLHF
TRBV7-9	TRBJ1-1	many	TRBD1	TGTGCCAGCAGCCGAACGACAGGGGCTAGCGCTGAAGCTTTCTTT	CASSRTTGASAEAFF
TRBV10-1	TRBJ1-1	few	.	TGCGCCAGCTTTGCGCCTAGATGGTACACTGAAGCTTTCTTT	CASFAPRWYTEAFF
TRBV6-5	TRBJ2-7	.	TRBD1	TGTGCCAGCAGTTACTCGAGGAGGACAGGGGGACAAGAGCAGTACTTC	CASSYSRRTGGQEQYF
TRBV10-3	TRBJ1-5	.	TRBD1	TGTGCCATCAAAGAAGCAGGGGGCGATCAGCCCCAGCATTTT	CAIKEAGGDQPQHF
TRBV7-9	TRBJ2-5	.	.	TGTGCCAGCAGCTCGGGACCTCGGGGGACCCAGTACTTC	CASSSGPRGTQYF
TRBV7-6	TRBJ2-7	once	TRBD2	TGTGCCAGCAGCTTAGGCGGAGGGAGGGCCGGTGAGCAGTACTTC	CASSLGGGRAGEQYF
TRBV6-5	TRBJ2-5	.	TRBD1	TGTGCCAGCAGCTCCGGGACAGGGCCTCAAGAGACCCAGTACTTC	CASSSGTGPQETQYF
TRBV9	TRBJ2-3	.	TRBD1	TGTGCCAGCAGCGACAATCCGGGACAGGGACCCCCGGATACGCAGTATTTT	CASSDNPGQGPPDTQYF
TRBV20-1	TRBJ2-7	once	TRBD2	TGCAGTGCTAGAGATCCAGGCGGGAGTTCCTACGAGCAGTACTTC	CSARDPGGSSYEQYF
TRBV15	TRBJ1-4	.	.	TGTGCCACCAGCTGGAAAACTAATGAAAAACTGTTTTTT	CATSWKTNEKLFF
TRBV19	TRBJ2-7	.	.	TGTGCCAGTAGTGCCGGGAACTCCTACGAGCAGTACTTC	CASSAGNSYEQYF
TRBV7-3	TRBJ1-4	many	TRBD1	TGTGCCAGCAGCTTATGGCCCGTCGGACAGGGCCTTAATGAAAAACTGTTTTTT	CASSLWPVGQGLNEKLFF
TRBV6-1	TRBJ2-2	.	.	TGTGCCAGCAGTGAAGCCTACGGGGAGCTGTTTTTT	CASSEAYGELFF
TRBV20-1	TRBJ2-1	many	.	TGCAGTGCTAGAGATCGTTATTCGGCCAATGAGCAGTTCTTC	CSARDRYSANEQFF
TRBV5-1	TRBJ2-1	.	.	TGCGCCAGCAGCCTGGACTCACCGGCTCACAATGAGCAGTTCTTC	CASSLDSPAHNEQFF
TRBV25-1	TRBJ1-1	once	.	TGTGCCAGCAGTCCGCCGGGGGAGAACACTAAAGCTTTCTTT	CASSPPGENTKAFF
TRBV9	TRBJ2-7	many	TRBD2	TGTGCCAGCAGCCCCCGAGTGGGGGGGGAGCAGTACTTC	CASSPRVGGEQYF
TRBV6-5	TRBJ1-1	.	TRBD1	TGTGCCAGCAGTTACCATGGACAGGGATTGACTGAAGCTTTCTTT	CASSYHGQGLTEAFF
TRBV4-2	TRBJ2-3	few	TRBD2	TGTGCCAGCAGCCTCGGACTAGCGGAGACAGATACGCAGTATTTT	CASSLGLAETDTQYF
TRBV7-9	TRBJ2-3	few	.	TGTGCCAGCAGCTTAGGATCCGAAGGGGCGACCACAGATACGCAGTATTTT	CASSLGSEGATTDTQYF
TRBV3-1	TRBJ1-1	.	TRBD1	TGTGCCAGCAGCCAGGGGACAGACCTTCCCACTGAAGCTTTCTTT	CASSQGTDLPTEAFF
TRBV19	TRBJ2-2	.	.	TGTGCCAGCAGGGGCCTCGGGGAGCTGTTTTTT	CASRGLGELFF
TRBV5-1	TRBJ2-1	.	TRBD2	TGCGCCAGCAGCTTGAGCGGGAGGGCCTTTCTCCTTGTTGGTAATGGGCAGTTCTTC	CASSLSGRAFLLVGNGQFF
TRBV27	TRBJ1-6	.	TRBD1	TGTGCCAGCAGTTTATCCCGGACAGGTTCGGTTAATTCACCCCTCCACTTT	CASSLSRTGSVNSPLHF
TRBV7-9	TRBJ2-2	.	TRBD2	TGTGCCAGCAGTCACGGAGCAGCGCGAGGGCGGGGGGCCGGGGAGCTGTTTTTT	CASSHGAARGRGAGELFF
TRBV10-2	TRBJ2-1	many	TRBD2	TGCGCCAGCAGTGAGTTGAGACTAGCGGGGGGCCCCCGGTTCTTC	CASSELRLAGGPRFF
TRBV28	TRBJ1-2	few	.	TGTGCCAGCAGTTTTCCGGGACCGCCCTCCGGTGGCTACACCTTC	CASSFPGPPSGGYTF